This is a list of T cell receptor beta chains from one sample in a study of response to subunit inactivated influenza vaccine. TCRdb re-derived calls from the RT-PCR reads in MiXCR, one entry per CDR3 protein. Of 500,000 to 600,000 distinct CDR3 sequences detected, 11% appear once; the ten largest clones hold about 11%. These records were also assigned to another study, of T cells expressing NK-cell markers.

The sequences come from PBMCs from blood, collected on the day of vaccination. The origin of the receptors is a man in his fifties who received an inactivated influenza vaccine. Both conserved end residues are part of each CDR3. Fields, in order: CDR3 DNA, CDR3 protein, clone size, CDR3 length, J gene, V gene, D gene. D genes are given only for firm matches. Where a row states a size, it is once, few, many or the class of an expanded clone; other rows omit it.

TGTGCCTGGCGGGGGGAGAGCGGGGGTACGCAGTATTTT	CAWRGESGGTQYF	few	13	TRBJ2-3	TRBV30	TRBD2
TGCGCCAGCAGCTTGGAACACTCTGGAAACACCATATATTTT	CASSLEHSGNTIYF	few	14	TRBJ1-3	TRBV5-1	-
TGCGCCAGCAGCCAAGATGGGGGACAGGGAACCTACGAGCAGTACTTC	CASSQDGGQGTYEQYF	many	16	TRBJ2-7	TRBV4-3	TRBD1
TGCAGCGTTGAGATCTGGGGGGCGGAGACCCAGTACTTC	CSVEIWGAETQYF	many	13	TRBJ2-5	TRBV29-1	-
TGCAGTGCTAGAGAAGGTAGAAGGGAAAAACTGTTTTTT	CSAREGRREKLFF	few	13	TRBJ1-4	TRBV20-1	-
TGTGCCACCAGCAGAGAGGCTAGCGGGGGTAATTACGAGCAGTACTTC	CATSREASGGNYEQYF	-	16	TRBJ2-7	TRBV15	TRBD2
TGCAGTGCTAGGACTAGCGGGAGTACCGGGGAGCTGTTTTTT	CSARTSGSTGELFF	-	14	TRBJ2-2	TRBV20-1	TRBD2
TGTGCCAGCTTGGGGAGGGCCTTTTACAATGAGCAGTTCTTC	CASLGRAFYNEQFF	few	14	TRBJ2-1	TRBV12-3/TRBV12-4	TRBD2
TGTGCCACAAGTAGCAGCCACAAAAACATTCAGTACTTC	CATSSSHKNIQYF	-	13	TRBJ2-4	TRBV28	-
TGTGCCAGCAGCGCAGGATCAGCAAGCGAGCAGTACTTC	CASSAGSASEQYF	few	13	TRBJ2-7	TRBV7-9	-
TGTGCCAGCAGCGCCGGGACCCGCAATGAGCAGTTCTTC	CASSAGTRNEQFF	many	13	TRBJ2-1	TRBV7-3	-
TGTGCCAGCAGTATTAGCGGACTAGCGGCCGGCTCCTACAATGAGCAGTTCTTC	CASSISGLAAGSYNEQFF	few	18	TRBJ2-1	TRBV2	TRBD2
TGCGTCAGCAGCGTTGTTTCGGGGGTGGGTCAGCCCCAGCATTTT	CVSSVVSGVGQPQHF	-	15	TRBJ1-5	TRBV5-1	-
TGTGCCAGCAGTGCCCGGACAGGGGGCTCTGGGGCCAACGTCCTGACTTTC	CASSARTGGSGANVLTF	-	17	TRBJ2-6	TRBV27	TRBD1
TGCGCCAGCAGCCAGGTGGGACAGACTAACTATGGCTACACCTTC	CASSQVGQTNYGYTF	many	15	TRBJ1-2	TRBV4-3	TRBD1